This TCR beta chain was observed in a study of T cell changes during pregnancy in multiple sclerosis. TCRdb keeps only in-frame clones here, not all; method: immunoSEQ multiplex PCR. The table lists about 93,000 clones, approximately 92% of them singletons, with about 2% in the top ten. Sequences were derived from peripheral blood, sampled after pregnancy. This sequence was found in a female donor with multiple sclerosis, enrolled in a pregnancy study.

Here the CDR3 reads CASSAKMAVGGPEAFF. The CDR3 coding sequence is TGTGCCAGCAGCGCTAAGATGGCCGTGGGAGGTCCTGAAGCTTTCTTT. The rearrangement joins TRBV7-6 to TRBJ1-1; D is unresolved. The CDR3 runs 16 residues. V was cut by 5 bases and J by 6 bases, with 22 bases left in between. The germline V gene encodes CDR1 SGHVS and CDR2 FNYEAQ.